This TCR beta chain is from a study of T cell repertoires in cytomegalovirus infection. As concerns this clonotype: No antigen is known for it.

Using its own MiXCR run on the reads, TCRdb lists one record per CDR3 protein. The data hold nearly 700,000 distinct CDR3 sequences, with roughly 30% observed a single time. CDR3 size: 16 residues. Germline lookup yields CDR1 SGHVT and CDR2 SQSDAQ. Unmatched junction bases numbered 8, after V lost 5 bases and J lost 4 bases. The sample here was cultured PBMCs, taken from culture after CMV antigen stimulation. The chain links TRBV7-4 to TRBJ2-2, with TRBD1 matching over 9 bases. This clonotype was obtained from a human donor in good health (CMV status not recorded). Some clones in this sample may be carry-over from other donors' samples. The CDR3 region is CASSPLTGGLTGELFF. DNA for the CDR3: TGTGCCAGCAGCCCCCTCACAGGGGGCCTCACCGGGGAGCTGTTTTTT.